These T cell receptor beta chains were read from a single sample in a study of response to subunit inactivated influenza vaccine. Each CDR3 protein gets one entry after TCRdb re-called the RT-PCR reads with MiXCR. The data hold over 750,000 distinct CDR3 sequences, with 20% to 25% observed a single time. Sequences were derived from PBMCs from blood, sampled around 5 days after vaccination. These receptors were collected from a man aged 45-65 years who received an inactivated influenza vaccine. The CDR3 runs from the conserved cysteine through the conserved F or W. D genes are given only for firm matches. The listing skips clone size in some rows; elsewhere it reads once, few, many or a size class.

V	size	D	J	DNA	CDR3
TRBV5-1	few	TRBD2	TRBJ2-7	TGCGCCAGCAGCCCAGGACTAGCGGGCACGAGGAGCTCCTACGAGCAGTACTTC	CASSPGLAGTRSSYEQYF
TRBV28	few	TRBD2	TRBJ2-3	TGTGCCAGCAGTTTTTTGACTAGCGGGAGCCCAGATACGCAGTATTTT	CASSFLTSGSPDTQYF
TRBV7-9	few	-	TRBJ1-5	TGTGCCAGCAGCTCCGACAGAGACTTGGGGCCCCAGCATTTT	CASSSDRDLGPQHF
TRBV12-3/TRBV12-4	-	-	TRBJ2-3	TGTGCCAGCAGTTCCCACGGGACAAACCAAGGGGGTAATCAGTATTTT	CASSSHGTNQGGNQYF
TRBV4-1	many	TRBD1	TRBJ2-7	TGCGCCAGCAGCTTCCACAGGGGTACCGAGCAGTACTTC	CASSFHRGTEQYF
TRBV11-2	-	TRBD2	TRBJ2-1	TGTGCCAGCAGCCGTCTAGCGGGGGGGCGAGGGGATGAGCAGTTCTTC	CASSRLAGGRGDEQFF
TRBV2	-	-	TRBJ2-1	TGTGCCAGCACCCTGGGGGTAGCGTACTACAATGAGCAGTTCTTC	CASTLGVAYYNEQFF
TRBV27	few	TRBD1	TRBJ2-7	TGTGCCAGCAGTTTACACAGGGGCTACGAGCAGTACTTC	CASSLHRGYEQYF
TRBV6-1	few	TRBD1	TRBJ2-3	TGTGCCAGCATCCTTGGGGGACAGGGTTCAGATACGCAGTATTTT	CASILGGQGSDTQYF
TRBV29-1	-	TRBD1	TRBJ2-1	TGCAGCCTACAGAGACAGGGCAGAACTGGTGAGCAGTTCTTC	CSLQRQGRTGEQFF
TRBV15	-	-	TRBJ2-7	TGTGCCACCAGCAGAGATCTGGCGGGGTCCTACGAGCAGTACTTC	CATSRDLAGSYEQYF
TRBV12-3/TRBV12-4	-	-	TRBJ2-7	TGTGCCACCCGATCAGACTTATCCTACGAGCAGTACTTC	CATRSDLSYEQYF